The rows below give T cell receptor beta chains drawn from one sample of a study of blood T cells in healthy people across ages. TCRdb redid the calling of the 5' RACE reads with MiXCR, one entry per CDR3 protein. Seen here are 980,000 or so distinct CDR3 sequences, approximately 49% observed once, and the top ten hold 13%. The sample consisted of blood. The receptors were sampled from a man between 25 and 39 years old in good health. The CDR3 runs from the conserved cysteine through the conserved F or W. The D gene is left open where the match is weak. Not all rows give a size; the values are once, few, many and, for expanded clones, a class.

j_gene	abundance	d_gene	v_gene	CDR3nt	CDR3aa
TRBJ1-6	.	TRBD1	TRBV2	TGTGCCAGCAGCCGGACAGGGGGGGACACCTATAATTCACCCCTCCACTTT	CASSRTGGDTYNSPLHF
TRBJ1-2	.	TRBD1	TRBV28	TGTGCCACCGGAAGACAGGGCTATGGCTACACCTTC	CATGRQGYGYTF
TRBJ2-1	.	.	TRBV29-1	TGCAGCGTTGAGGGTGGGCAGGGTTCCTACAATGAGCAGTTCTTC	CSVEGGQGSYNEQFF
TRBJ2-5	.	.	TRBV27	TGTGCCAGCAGTTTAGGCAGGTGGGAGACCCAGTACTTC	CASSLGRWETQYF
TRBJ2-7	.	TRBD1	TRBV20-1	TGCAGTGCCGGTCCAGGGGGAGTTAATAACGAGCAGTACTTC	CSAGPGGVNNEQYF
TRBJ2-7	.	TRBD1	TRBV6-5	TGTGCCAGCAGTACGGGACAGGACCGCTACGAGCAGTACTTC	CASSTGQDRYEQYF
TRBJ2-1	.	TRBD2	TRBV10-1	TGCGCCAGCAGTGAGTCGACGGGCGGGAGAAGGTTTGAGCAGTTCTTC	CASSESTGGRRFEQFF
TRBJ2-7	.	TRBD1	TRBV27	TGTGCCAGCAGTTCACTTCAGGGGGTCGCCTACGAGCAGTACTTC	CASSSLQGVAYEQYF
TRBJ2-3	.	.	TRBV5-1	TGCGCCAGCAGCCCCGAGCCGCAGAGAACAGATACGCAGTATTTT	CASSPEPQRTDTQYF
TRBJ2-5	.	.	TRBV5-1	TGCGCCAGCAGCTTGTTTAGGGAAACAGAGACCCAGTACTTC	CASSLFRETETQYF
TRBJ2-5	.	.	TRBV20-1	TGCAGTGCTAGAGACCCGGGGCCAGCCCAAGAGACCCAGTACTTC	CSARDPGPAQETQYF
TRBJ2-3	.	.	TRBV5-1	TGCGCCAGCAGCGGTATAGGACGTGGAACAGATACGCAGTATTTT	CASSGIGRGTDTQYF
TRBJ2-1	.	TRBD1	TRBV9	TGTGCCAGCAGCGTTGTGGGACAGGGTTACAATGAGCAGTTCTTC	CASSVVGQGYNEQFF
TRBJ2-3	.	TRBD1	TRBV4-2	TGTGCCAGCAGCCAAGAGGGGCAGGGGGCAGATACGCAGTATTTT	CASSQEGQGADTQYF
TRBJ2-5	.	.	TRBV11-2	TGTGCCAGCAGCTTAGGGACGGGTATCGAGACCCAGTACTTC	CASSLGTGIETQYF
TRBJ2-7	few	.	TRBV6-2/TRBV6-3	TGTGCCAGCAGACAGACAGCTTCCTACGAGCAGTACTTC	CASRQTASYEQYF
TRBJ2-1	.	.	TRBV6-2/TRBV6-3	TGTGCCAGCAGGGGAACACGAACCTACAATGAGCAGTTCTTC	CASRGTRTYNEQFF
TRBJ2-1	few	.	TRBV19	TGTGCCAGTCCCCTGGTGGGACTGAGCTCCTACAATGAGCAGTTCTTC	CASPLVGLSSYNEQFF
TRBJ1-4	few	.	TRBV20-1	TGCAGTGCTAGAACCGGGGTTAATGAAAAACTGTTTTTT	CSARTGVNEKLFF
TRBJ2-1	.	.	TRBV15	TGTGCCACCAGCAGACAGACTCTCGGGAACAGACGCAATGAGCAGTTCTTC	CATSRQTLGNRRNEQFF
TRBJ2-7	few	TRBD1	TRBV9	TGTGCCAGCAGCGCCCACCGGGACAGCAGCTACGAGCAGTACTTC	CASSAHRDSSYEQYF
TRBJ1-2	.	.	TRBV28	TGTGCCAGCAGTTTGCCAGGGGCCTTCTATGGCTACACCTTC	CASSLPGAFYGYTF
TRBJ1-2	.	.	TRBV4-1	TGCGCCAGCAGCCCGGGGCCTCCTGGCTACACCTTC	CASSPGPPGYTF